This T cell receptor beta chain came from a study of shared T cell receptors in the human thymus. Sequenced by immunoSEQ multiplex PCR; TCRdb stores in-frame clones only, minus some. The data hold hundreds of thousands of clones, with around 87% observed a single time. Germline V gene sequence: CDR1 SGHRS, CDR2 YFSETQ. The V and J ends lost 7 bases and 5 bases respectively, with 18 bases between them. The CDR3 sequence is 15 residues long. These same data were also listed under a study on human thymus T cells. This second study says: Thymus specimens were resections from corrective heart surgery. An apparent bias in V and J gene usage was seen in thymic and blood repertoires. Related reports documented highly overlapping thymic repertoires among unrelated individuals.

The gene calls are TRBV5-1 and TRBJ2-2; weak D call: TRBD1 (7 bases). This receptor was identified in a boy younger than two with a congenital heart defect. Sequenced material: thymocytes. This CDR3 reads CASSRRAGGTGELFF. The CDR3 DNA reads TGCGCCAGCTCAAGACGGGCAGGGGGGACCGGGGAGCTGTTTTTT.